This T cell receptor (beta chain) was retrieved from a study of T cell changes during pregnancy in multiple sclerosis (dated by TCRdb to the late 2010s). At the level of the whole study: Changes in the T cell repertoire over the course of pregnancy were examined in this study in women with multiple sclerosis.

Note on this clone: Its antigen remains unidentified. One base away there is no much larger clone; base qualities are not given.

The library was prepared using the immunoSEQ multiplex PCR assay. This immuneACCESS table, as held by TCRdb, lists in-frame sequences with V and J called but not all clones. Of the missing ones, under half trace to an unresolved V gene in checked studies; the others have no known cause. For this sample the table gives some 40,000 clones, of which roughly 90% were detected only once. The top ten clonotypes cover 4% to 6% of the sample. Reading the germline V gene gives CDR1 SGHDN and CDR2 FVKESK. The V end gives up 0 bases and the J end 5 bases, leaving 5 bases in the junction not matched to a gene. Including cysteine and phenylalanine, the CDR3 has 15 amino acids. The CDR3 DNA has 45 bases and is translated from base 1.

This receptor was obtained from a female donor in good health, enrolled as a control in a pregnancy study. This receptor chain uses TRBV14 and TRBJ2-5; 8 junctional bases match TRBD1. The material sequenced was peripheral blood, taken in the second trimester of pregnancy. Here is the DNA: TGTGCCAGCAGCCAAGACAGGGGGCGCGGTGAGACCCAGTACTTC. Protein translation: CASSQDRGRGETQYF.